Shown below are 9 T cell receptor beta chains from a single sample sequenced in a study of shared clonotypes between healthy human individuals (dated by TCRdb to about 2020). Library method: the immunoSEQ multiplex PCR assay. TCRdb retrieved this table from immuneACCESS and kept in-frame rearrangements only. Not all clones are present; in checked studies, unresolved V genes account for under half, and no reason is known for the remainder. The table for this sample lists hundreds of thousands of clones; about 95% of them were counted only once. The ten top clones hold approximately 0.06% of the sample. The specimen was naive CD4+ T cells sorted from blood. This specimen's cell subset or site label, per the study, means: CD45RA+ positively selected. These receptors originate from a woman aged 30 to 39 in good health.

This sequence joins TRBV18 and TRBJ1-1; TRBD1 aligns across 9 bases. Germline V CDR1 and CDR2: KGHSH, LQKENI. V shed 5 bases, J shed 0 bases, and the junction held 4 bases outside the gene matches. This CDR3 is 15 amino acids long. CDR3 region: CASSTGTGMNTEAFF. The CDR3 DNA follows: TGTGCCAGCTCAACCGGGACAGGGATGAACACTGAAGCTTTCTTT.

The chain recombines TRBV30 with TRBJ2-7; possible D gene TRBD2, 5 bases. Germline V CDR1 and CDR2: GTSNPN, SVGIG (reference sequence). The V gene lost 4 bases and the J gene lost 2 bases, with 12 bases spanning the gap. This CDR3 spans 13 amino acids. The CDR3 reads CAWNRGSTYEQYF. DNA for the CDR3: TGTGCCTGGAATAGAGGGAGCACCTACGAGCAGTACTTC.

The V and J genes are TRBV27 and TRBJ2-7; 10 bases align to TRBD2. Germline values: CDR1 MNHEY, CDR2 SMNVEV (reference sequence). V shed 6 bases and J 7 bases; nucleotides not matched to a gene: 18. The CDR3 is made up of 17 amino acids. CDR3 amino acids: CASRRLTSGIPPPEQYF. The CDR3 DNA sequence: TGTGCCAGCAGACGGCTCACTAGCGGGATTCCCCCTCCGGAGCAGTACTTC.

V usage is TRBV6-1 and J usage is TRBJ1-4; the D gene is possibly TRBD1 (5 bases). CDR3 length: 17 residues. V lost 1 base and J 0 bases, leaving 12 bases between the germline ends. The germline gives CDR1 MNHNS, CDR2 SASEGT. CDR3 DNA: TGTGCCAGCAGTGAAGGCAGGGCTGGAGCAACTAATGAAAAACTGTTTTTT. Its translation: CASSEGRAGATNEKLFF.

This rearrangement joins TRBV19 to TRBJ2-5; D may be TRBD2 (7 bases). Judging by the DNA end, TRBJ2-7 fits better; the J call may be wrong. The germline V gene has CDR1 LNHDA and CDR2 SQIVND (reference sequence). The CDR3 is 16 residues long. For the CDR3, the DNA is TGTGCCAGTAGGACAGAGGGGGGACGGGGGGACTACGAGCAGTACTTC. Protein product: CASRTEGGRGDYEQYF.

The rearrangement uses TRBV18 and TRBJ2-7; tentative D call: TRBD2 (6 bases). CDR1 is KGHSH, CDR2 LQKENI, per germline. Trimming stripped 0 bases from V and 7 bases from J, with 13 bases between. This CDR3 region has 14 residues. The CDR3 sequence: CASSPPGGWDEQYF. In DNA form, the CDR3 reads TGTGCCAGCTCACCACCGGGGGGATGGGATGAGCAGTACTTC.

The chain couples TRBV6-5 to TRBJ1-4; no firm D call. In germline, CDR1 is MNHEY, CDR2 SVGAGI. Between the trimmed V and J ends, which lost 0 bases and 8 bases, there was a span of 13 bases. This CDR3 comprises 15 residues. Written as DNA, the CDR3 is TGTGCCAGCAGTTACTCCAGGACGGTTGGGGAAAAACTGTTTTTT. This codes for CASSYSRTVGEKLFF.

The chain carries TRBV28 and TRBJ2-1, with D unclear. This CDR3 spans 14 amino acids. The V end lost 5 bases, the J end lost 2 bases, and 10 bases lay between the germline ends. Germline V lookup: CDR1 MDHEN, CDR2 SYDVKM. The DNA of the CDR3 is TGTGCCAGCAGTCCCCTCAGGACCTACAATGAGCAGTTCTTC. Its protein product is CASSPLRTYNEQFF.

The J gene is TRBJ2-1, the V gene TRBV9; 8 bases match TRBD2. Losses at the gene ends were 4 bases for V and 4 bases for J; bases not matched to a gene: 7. The CDR3 contains 15 residues. Germline V gene sequence: CDR1 SGDLS, CDR2 YYNGEE. The CDR3 DNA follows: TGTGCCAGCAGCCCCGCGGGGGGTCAGTACAATGAGCAGTTCTTC. The encoded protein is CASSPAGGQYNEQFF. Full variable domain (missing parts from reference TRBV9 and TRBJ2-1): DSGVTQTPKHLITATGQRVTLRCSPRSGDLSVYWYQQSLDQGLQFLIQYYNGEERAKGNILERFSAQQFPDLHSELNLSSLELGDSALYFCASSPAGGQYNEQFFGPGTRLTVL.